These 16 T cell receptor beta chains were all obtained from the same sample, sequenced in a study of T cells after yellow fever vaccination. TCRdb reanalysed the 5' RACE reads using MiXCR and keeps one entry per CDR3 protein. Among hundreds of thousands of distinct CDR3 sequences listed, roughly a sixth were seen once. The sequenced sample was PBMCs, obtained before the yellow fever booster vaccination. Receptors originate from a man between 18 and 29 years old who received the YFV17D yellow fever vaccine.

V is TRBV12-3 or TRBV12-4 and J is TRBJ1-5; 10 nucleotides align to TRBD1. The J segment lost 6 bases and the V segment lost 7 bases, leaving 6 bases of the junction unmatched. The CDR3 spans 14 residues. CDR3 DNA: TGTGCCAGCAAACCGACAGGGGGCTCTCAGCCCCAGCATTTT. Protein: CASKPTGGSQPQHF.

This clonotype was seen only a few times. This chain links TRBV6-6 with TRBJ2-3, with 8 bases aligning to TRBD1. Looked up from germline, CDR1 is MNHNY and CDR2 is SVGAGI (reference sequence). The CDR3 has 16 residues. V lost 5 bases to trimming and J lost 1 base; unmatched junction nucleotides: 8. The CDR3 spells CASSKGQGGGTDTQYF. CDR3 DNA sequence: TGTGCCAGCAGTAAAGGACAGGGAGGAGGCACAGATACGCAGTATTTT.

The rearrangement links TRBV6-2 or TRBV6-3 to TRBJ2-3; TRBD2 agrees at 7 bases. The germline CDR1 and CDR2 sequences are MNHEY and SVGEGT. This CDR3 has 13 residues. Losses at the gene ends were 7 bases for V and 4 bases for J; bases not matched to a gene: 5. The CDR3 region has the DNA TGTGCCAGCACTTCTAGCGGTGCAGATACGCAGTATTTT. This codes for CASTSSGADTQYF.

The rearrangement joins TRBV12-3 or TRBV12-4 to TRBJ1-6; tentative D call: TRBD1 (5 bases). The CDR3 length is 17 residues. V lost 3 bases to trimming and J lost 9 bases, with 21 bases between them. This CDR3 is CASSFSWAGYRSSPLHF. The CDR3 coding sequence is TGTGCCAGCAGTTTCTCGTGGGCAGGGTATAGGAGTTCACCCCTCCACTTT.

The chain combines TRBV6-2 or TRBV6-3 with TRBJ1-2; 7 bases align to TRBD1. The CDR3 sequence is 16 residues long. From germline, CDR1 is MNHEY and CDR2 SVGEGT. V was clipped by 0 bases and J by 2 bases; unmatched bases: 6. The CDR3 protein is CASSYSRTGANYGYTF. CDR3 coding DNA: TGTGCCAGCAGTTACTCTCGTACAGGGGCGAACTATGGCTACACCTTC.

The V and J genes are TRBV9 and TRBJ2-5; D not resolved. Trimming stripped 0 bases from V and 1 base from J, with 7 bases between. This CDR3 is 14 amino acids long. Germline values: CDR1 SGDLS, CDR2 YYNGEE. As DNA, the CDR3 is TGTGCCAGCAGCGTAGGGTCTAGCCAAGAGACCCAGTACTTC. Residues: CASSVGSSQETQYF.

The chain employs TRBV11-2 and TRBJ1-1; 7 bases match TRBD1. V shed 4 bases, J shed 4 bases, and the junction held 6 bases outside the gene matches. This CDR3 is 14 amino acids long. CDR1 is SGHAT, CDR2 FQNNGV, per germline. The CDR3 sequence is CASSSQGSGTEAFF. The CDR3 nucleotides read TGTGCCAGCAGCTCACAGGGGAGTGGCACTGAAGCTTTCTTT.

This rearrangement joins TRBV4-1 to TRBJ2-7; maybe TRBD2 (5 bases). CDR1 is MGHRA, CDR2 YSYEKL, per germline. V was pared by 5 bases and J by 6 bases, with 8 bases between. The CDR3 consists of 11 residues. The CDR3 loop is CASSNGGEQYV. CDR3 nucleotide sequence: TGCGCCAGCAGCAACGGAGGCGAGCAGTACGTC.

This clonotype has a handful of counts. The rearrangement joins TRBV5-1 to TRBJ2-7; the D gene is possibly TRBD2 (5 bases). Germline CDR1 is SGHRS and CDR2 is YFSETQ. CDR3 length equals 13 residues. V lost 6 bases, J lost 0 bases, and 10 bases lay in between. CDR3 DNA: TGCGCCAGCACGGGGTTCGACTCCTACGAGCAGTACTTC. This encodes CASTGFDSYEQYF.

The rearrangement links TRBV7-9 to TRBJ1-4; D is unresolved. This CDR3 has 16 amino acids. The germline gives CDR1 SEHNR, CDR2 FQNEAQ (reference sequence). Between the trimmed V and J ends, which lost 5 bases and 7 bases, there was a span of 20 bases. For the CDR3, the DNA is TGTGCCAGCAGCGGAGGCCCCCGCGGGTTCCTTGAAAAACTGTTTTTT. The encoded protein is CASSGGPRGFLEKLFF.

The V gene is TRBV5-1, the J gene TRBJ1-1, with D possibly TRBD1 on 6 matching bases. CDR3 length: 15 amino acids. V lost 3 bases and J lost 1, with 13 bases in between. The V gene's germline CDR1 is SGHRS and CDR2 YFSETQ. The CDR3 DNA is TGCGCCAGCAGCTGGGGGGACACCTCGAACACTGAAGCTTTCTTT. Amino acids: CASSWGDTSNTEAFF. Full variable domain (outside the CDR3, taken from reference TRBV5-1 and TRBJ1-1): KAGVTQTPRYLIKTRGQQVTLSCSPISGHRSVSWYQQTPGQGLQFLFEYFSETQRNKGNFPGRFSGRQFSNSRSEMNVSTLELGDSALYLCASSWGDTSNTEAFFGQGTRLTVV.

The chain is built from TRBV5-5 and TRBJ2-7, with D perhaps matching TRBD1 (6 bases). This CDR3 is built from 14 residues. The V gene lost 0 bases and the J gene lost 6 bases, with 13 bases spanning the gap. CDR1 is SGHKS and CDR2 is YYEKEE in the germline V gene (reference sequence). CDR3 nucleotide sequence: TGTGCCAGCAGCTTGGCCAGGGGAAGGGGCGAGCAGTACTTC. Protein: CASSLARGRGEQYF.

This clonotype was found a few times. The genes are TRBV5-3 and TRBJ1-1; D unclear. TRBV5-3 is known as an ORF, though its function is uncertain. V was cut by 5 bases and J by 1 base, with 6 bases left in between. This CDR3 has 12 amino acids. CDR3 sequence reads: CARSSGNTEAFF. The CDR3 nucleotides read TGTGCCAGAAGTTCAGGGAACACTGAAGCTTTCTTT.

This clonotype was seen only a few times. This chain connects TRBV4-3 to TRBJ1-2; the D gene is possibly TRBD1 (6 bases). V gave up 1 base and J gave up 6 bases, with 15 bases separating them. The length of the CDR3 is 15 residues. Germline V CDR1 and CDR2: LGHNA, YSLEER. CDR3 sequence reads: CASSQASAGANGYTF. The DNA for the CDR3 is TGCGCCAGCAGCCAAGCCAGCGCAGGGGCGAATGGCTACACCTTC.

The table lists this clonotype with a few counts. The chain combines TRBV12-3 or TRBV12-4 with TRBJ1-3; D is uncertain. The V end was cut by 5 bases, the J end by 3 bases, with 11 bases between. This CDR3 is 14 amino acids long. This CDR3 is CASSPLGSGNTIYF. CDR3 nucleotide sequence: TGTGCCAGCAGTCCATTAGGGAGTGGAAACACCATATATTTT.

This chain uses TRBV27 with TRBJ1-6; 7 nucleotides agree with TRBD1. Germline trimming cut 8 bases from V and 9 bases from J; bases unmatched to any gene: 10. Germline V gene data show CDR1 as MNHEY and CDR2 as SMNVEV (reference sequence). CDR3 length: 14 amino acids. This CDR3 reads CASHHRAGGSPLHF. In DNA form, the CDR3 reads TGTGCCAGCCACCATAGGGCAGGGGGTTCACCCCTCCACTTT.